These 8 T cell receptor beta chains were all obtained from the same sample, sequenced in a study of shared clonotypes between healthy human individuals. This table comes from immunoSEQ multiplex PCR, and its TCRdb copy is limited to in-frame clones, with some not included. The data hold some 2,400,000 clones, with roughly 95% observed a single time. The sample taken for sequencing was naive CD4+ T cells sorted from blood. Documented subset: CD45RA+ positively selected. Source of these receptors: a man aged 18-30 years in good health.

The chain carries TRBV13 and TRBJ2-7; D is undetermined. Germline values: CDR1 PRHDT, CDR2 FYEKMQ (reference sequence). The ends were cut back, 5 bases at V and 4 bases at J, with 15 bases in the middle. The CDR3 extends over 14 amino acids. This CDR3 reads CASSAWSNSYEQYF. DNA of the CDR3: TGTGCCAGCAGCGCTTGGTCCAATTCATACGAGCAGTACTTC.

This sequence joins TRBV7-6 and TRBJ1-4; D call uncertain. The V and J ends lost 3 bases and 8 bases respectively, with 10 bases between them. This CDR3 has 13 residues. In germline, CDR1 is SGHVS, CDR2 FNYEAQ. The CDR3 is CASSLAVTEKLFF. The CDR3 DNA sequence: TGTGCCAGCAGCTTGGCCGTCACAGAAAAACTGTTTTTT.

The rearrangement uses TRBV28 and TRBJ2-7, with D unclear. The CDR3 is 17 residues long. The V and J ends lost 3 bases and 1 base respectively, with 19 bases between them. CDR1 is MDHEN and CDR2 is SYDVKM in the germline V gene. The CDR3, as DNA: TGTGCCAGCAGTTTTGCCTCACTCTCGGGCAGTTCCTACGAGCAGTACTTC. This sequence encodes CASSFASLSGSSYEQYF.

CDR3 amino acids: CASRTLVSEQFF. DNA of the CDR3: TGTGCCAGCAGAACCCTAGTTTCTGAGCAGTTCTTC. The V call is TRBV6-5, the J call TRBJ2-1; no reliable D call. This CDR3 is built from 12 residues. V gave up 6 bases and J gave up 9 bases, with 12 bases separating them. CDR1 and CDR2 from the germline V gene are MNHEY and SVGAGI.

This chain links TRBV2 with TRBJ2-6, with 9 bases lining up with TRBD1. Looked up from germline, CDR1 is SNHLY and CDR2 is FYNNEI. The CDR3 contains 19 residues. V dropped 2 bases and J dropped 0; count of bases not matched to a gene: 8. CDR3 protein: CASSEWGGQGPSGANVLTF. The CDR3 DNA follows: TGTGCCAGCAGTGAATGGGGGGGACAGGGCCCCTCTGGGGCCAACGTCCTGACTTTC.

The chain carries TRBV6-6 and TRBJ2-3; tentatively, D is TRBD2 (7 bases). In germline, CDR1 is MNHNY, CDR2 SVGAGI (reference sequence). This CDR3 spans 16 amino acids. V was trimmed by 9 bases and J by 3 bases, leaving 22 bases between them. The CDR3 DNA reads TGTGCCAGTCGAAACAGGGCGGGAGAGGCGACAGATACGCAGTATTTT. Encoded protein: CASRNRAGEATDTQYF.

The chain recombines TRBV4-1 with TRBJ2-7, with D uncertain. CDR3 length: 15 amino acids. Germline-derived CDR1 and CDR2 are MGHRA and YSYEKL. Trimming left V 1 base short and J 3 bases short, with 13 bases between. DNA for the CDR3: TGCGCCAGCAGCCAAGTGGCGTCGTGGGGCTACGAGCAGTACTTC. It translates to CASSQVASWGYEQYF.

The chain couples TRBV5-4 to TRBJ2-7, with D uncertain. The CDR3 covers 16 residues. CDR1 and CDR2 (germline): SGHNT, YYREEE (reference sequence). V was trimmed by 4 bases and J by 6 bases, leaving 23 bases between them. CDR3 amino acids: CASSDLTGGLGIEQYF. As DNA, the CDR3 is TGTGCCAGCAGCGACCTGACGGGCGGTCTTGGTATCGAGCAGTACTTC.